The subject of this entry is one TCR beta chain. Its antigen is unidentified. Libraries of TCR beta came from quantitative 5'-RACE with molecular barcodes. TCRdb passed the 5' RACE reads through MiXCR, listing each CDR3 protein once. In the table there are around 150,000 distinct CDR3 sequences, 11% of which are singletons. V lost 6 bases to trimming and J lost 2 bases, with 26 bases between them. CDR3 length: 19 residues. This specimen belongs to a study of CD8 T cells in ankylosing spondylitis. Findings and caveats of the study: Characteristic, it appeared, of ankylosing spondylitis blood was a TCR beta motif of about eight highly homologous variants. Researchers reportedly found disease-linked clones significantly enriched in matched ankylosing spondylitis synovial fluid. Reactive arthritis synovial fluid and blood were previously reported to contain some motif variants.

This sequence was found in a male donor with ankylosing spondylitis or in good health (not recorded which). V usage is TRBV12-3 or TRBV12-4 and J usage is TRBJ2-1; the D gene is possibly TRBD2 (5 bases). The source material was blood, either unsorted or a sorted T cell fraction (not recorded which). CDR3: CASRQSLAPGDHTYNEQFF. In DNA, the CDR3 is TGTGCCAGCAGGCAGTCCCTAGCTCCTGGCGATCACACCTACAATGAGCAGTTCTTC.